Each of the 19 T cell receptor beta chains below was sequenced from the same sample in a study of T cell responses to AZD1222 COVID-19 vaccine. Method: immunoSEQ multiplex PCR; TCRdb's copy keeps in-frame clones and lacks some. Of about 140,000 clones detected, around 90% appear once; the ten largest clones hold around 1.7%. The sample here was peripheral blood, taken on day 0 of AZD1222 vaccination. The receptors were gathered from an adult in good health.

J is TRBJ2-7 and V is TRBV11-2; TRBD2 matches at 13 bases. With V trimmed by 5 bases and J by 6 bases, 16 bases remained unmatched. The CDR3 totals 18 residues. Germline CDR1 SGHAT, CDR2 FQNNGV. The CDR3 sequence: CASSPKLAGGPRKREQYF. CDR3 DNA sequence: TGTGCCAGCAGCCCGAAACTAGCGGGAGGGCCTAGGAAACGCGAGCAGTACTTC.

The rearrangement links TRBV2 to TRBJ1-2; no reliable D call. The CDR3 length is 11 residues. Germline V gene data show CDR1 as SNHLY and CDR2 as FYNNEI. V was shortened by 5 bases and J by 4 bases, with 5 bases between the two germline ends. CDR3 nucleotides: TGTGCCAGCAGTCGGTCCTATGGCTACACCTTC. Translation gives CASSRSYGYTF.

This sequence joins TRBV18 and TRBJ1-1; possibly TRBD1 for D (5 bases). V lost 7 bases and J lost 0, with 12 bases in between. Germline values: CDR1 KGHSH, CDR2 LQKENI. CDR3 length: 14 residues. CDR3 loop: CASYQGSMNTEAFF. CDR3 sequence (DNA): TGTGCCAGCTACCAGGGTAGCATGAACACTGAAGCTTTCTTT.

The J gene is TRBJ2-1, the V gene TRBV28; 11 bases are shared with TRBD2. Germline loops: CDR1 MDHEN, CDR2 SYDVKM. J gave up 5 bases and V 6 bases, and 3 bases lay outside the gene matches. The CDR3 spans 14 residues. CDR3 DNA sequence: TGTGCCAGCAGAGGGACTAGCGGCGACAATGAGCAGTTCTTC. Its protein product is CASRGTSGDNEQFF.

V is TRBV28 and J is TRBJ1-1, with TRBD1 as a possible D gene (5 bases). This CDR3 has 15 amino acids. Germline V gene sequence: CDR1 MDHEN, CDR2 SYDVKM. V was pared by 6 bases and J by 0 bases, with 14 bases between. The CDR3 DNA is TGTGCCAGCAGCCGCACCCCAGGGTTGAACACTGAAGCTTTCTTT. Its translation is CASSRTPGLNTEAFF.

V and J are TRBV9 and TRBJ1-5; possible D gene TRBD1, 6 bases. The length of the CDR3 is 15 residues. V lost 0 bases and J lost 1, with 8 bases in between. Germline-derived CDR1 and CDR2 are SGDLS and YYNGEE. CDR3 loop: CASSVGTGSNQPQHF. The CDR3 nucleotides are TGTGCCAGCAGCGTAGGAACAGGGAGCAATCAGCCCCAGCATTTT.

Written as DNA, the CDR3 is TGTGCCAGCAGCAGAGGACTAGCGGGAGATGCTGGGGAGCTGTTTTTT. This codes for CASSRGLAGDAGELFF. The chain carries TRBV11-3 and TRBJ2-2; TRBD2 matches 13 bases. This CDR3 is 16 amino acids long. The V segment lost 5 bases and the J segment 8 bases; nucleotides outside the gene matches: 8. Germline loops: CDR1 SGHNT, CDR2 YENEEA.

The chain links TRBV27 to TRBJ1-4; D is possibly TRBD1 (6 bases). There are 15 residues in the CDR3. The germline V gene has CDR1 MNHEY and CDR2 SMNVEV (reference sequence). Trimming pared 6 bases from V and 1 base from J, leaving 12 bases between. CDR3 in amino acids: CASSSRGGTNEKLFF. CDR3 nucleotides: TGTGCCAGCAGCTCCCGAGGGGGAACTAATGAAAAACTGTTTTTT.

The chain has TRBV5-4 and TRBJ1-3; tentative D call: TRBD1 (6 bases). V shed 3 bases and J shed 0 bases, with 10 bases lying between them. This CDR3 has 15 residues. Germline V CDR1 and CDR2: SGHNT, YYREEE (reference sequence). The CDR3 here is CASSYDRSSGNTIYF. CDR3 in DNA: TGTGCCAGCAGCTATGACAGGAGCTCTGGAAACACCATATATTTT.

The CDR3 is CASSTGFTEAFF. Here the CDR3 DNA reads TGTGCCAGCAGCACAGGGTTCACTGAAGCTTTCTTT. The J gene is TRBJ1-1, the V gene TRBV11-2, with D possibly being TRBD1 (6 bases). CDR3 size: 12 residues. CDR1 SGHAT and CDR2 FQNNGV come from the germline V gene. Trimming took 5 bases from V and 4 from J, leaving 8 bases between them.

The chain uses TRBV2 and TRBJ2-1; 10 bases align to TRBD2. The germline gives CDR1 SNHLY, CDR2 FYNNEI. The CDR3 has 15 residues. V shed 6 bases, J shed 7 bases, and the junction held 9 bases outside the gene matches. Here the CDR3 reads CASRNLAGAGNEQFF. The CDR3 nucleotides read TGTGCCAGCAGAAATCTAGCGGGAGCGGGGAATGAGCAGTTCTTC.

J is TRBJ2-7 and V is TRBV7-9; perhaps TRBD1 as D (5 bases). In germline, CDR1 is SEHNR, CDR2 FQNEAQ (reference sequence). The CDR3 contains 18 residues. V was trimmed by 5 bases and J by 2 bases, leaving 25 bases between them. The CDR3 loop reads CASSPTWGRVASPYEQYF. The CDR3 bases are TGTGCCAGCAGCCCCACCTGGGGCAGGGTTGCATCCCCCTACGAGCAGTACTTC.

J is TRBJ2-1 and V is TRBV11-2; D unclear. From germline, CDR1 is SGHAT and CDR2 FQNNGV. CDR3 length: 15 residues. Trimming cost V 3 bases and J 7 bases, with 16 bases left between them. The CDR3 region is CASSFGVRRGNEQFF. Here the CDR3 DNA reads TGTGCCAGCAGCTTTGGGGTCAGGCGAGGTAATGAGCAGTTCTTC.

V is TRBV13 and J is TRBJ2-1, with TRBD2 identical over 10 bases. Germline assignment: CDR1 PRHDT and CDR2 FYEKMQ (reference sequence). CDR3 size: 15 residues. With 8 bases clipped from V and 6 bases from J, the junction kept 10 bases outside the gene matches. The CDR3 DNA is TGTGCCAGCGCACATCTAGCGGGAGTAGGCAATGAGCAGTTCTTC. Translation gives CASAHLAGVGNEQFF.

The genes are TRBV2 and TRBJ2-3, with TRBD2 as a possible D gene (6 bases). With 8 bases removed from V and 2 bases from J, the gap between germline ends came to 14 bases. Germline CDR1 and CDR2: SNHLY and FYNNEI. This CDR3 spans 14 amino acids. CDR3 amino acids: CASGDFLNTDTQYF. CDR3 sequence (DNA): TGTGCCAGCGGGGACTTTCTAAACACAGATACGCAGTATTTT.

The rearrangement joins TRBV5-1 to TRBJ1-6; weak D call: TRBD1 (5 bases). The CDR3 has 16 residues. Per germline, CDR1 SGHRS and CDR2 YFSETQ. V was clipped by 2 bases and J by 9 bases, with 18 bases between them. CDR3 nucleotides: TGCGCCAGCAGCTTCGCCTCCTTCAGGGCGGGTTCACCCCTCCACTTT. It codes for CASSFASFRAGSPLHF.

The rearrangement uses TRBV7-9 and TRBJ1-6; no clear D gene. V shed 5 bases and J shed 0 bases, with 14 bases lying between them. The CDR3 runs 17 residues. The germline gives CDR1 SEHNR, CDR2 FQNEAQ (reference sequence). The CDR3 DNA is TGTGCCAGCAGCCCCCAGGTGTGGAGCTCCTATAATTCACCCCTCCACTTT. Encoded protein: CASSPQVWSSYNSPLHF. Supplemented by reference TRBV7-9 and TRBJ1-6, the full variable domain reads DTGVSQNPRHKITKRGQNVTFRCDPISEHNRLYWYRQTLGQGPEFLTYFQNEAQLEKSRLLSDRFSAERPKGSFSTLEIQRTEQGDSAMYLCASSPQVWSSYNSPLHFGNGTRLTVT.

The V gene is TRBV11-2, the J gene TRBJ1-2; the match to TRBD1 covers 9 bases. Germline V gene sequence: CDR1 SGHAT, CDR2 FQNNGV. The CDR3 loop spans 16 amino acids. Trimming removed 7 bases from V and 8 bases from J; junction bases left unmatched: 17. CDR3 nucleotides: TGTGCCAGCACCAAAGGGCCGGGACAGGGAATCAGAGGCTACACCTTC. Translating gives CASTKGPGQGIRGYTF. The full variable domain, in which reference TRBV11-2 and TRBJ1-2 provide the parts outside the CDR3, is EAGVAQSPRYKIIEKRQSVAFWCNPISGHATLYWYQQILGQGPKLLIQFQNNGVVDDSQLPKDRFSAERLKGVDSTLKIQPAKLEDSAVYLCASTKGPGQGIRGYTFGSGTRLTVV.

The chain has TRBV3-1 (or the pseudogene TRBV3-2) and TRBJ2-1, with a possible D match to TRBD2 (6 bases). CDR1 is LGHDT, CDR2 YNNKEL, per germline (reference sequence). The CDR3 length is 14 residues. V shed 4 bases and J shed 5 bases, with 12 bases lying between them. The CDR3 region is CASSRGTFNNEQFF. Here the CDR3 DNA reads TGTGCCAGCAGCCGCGGGACTTTCAACAATGAGCAGTTCTTC.